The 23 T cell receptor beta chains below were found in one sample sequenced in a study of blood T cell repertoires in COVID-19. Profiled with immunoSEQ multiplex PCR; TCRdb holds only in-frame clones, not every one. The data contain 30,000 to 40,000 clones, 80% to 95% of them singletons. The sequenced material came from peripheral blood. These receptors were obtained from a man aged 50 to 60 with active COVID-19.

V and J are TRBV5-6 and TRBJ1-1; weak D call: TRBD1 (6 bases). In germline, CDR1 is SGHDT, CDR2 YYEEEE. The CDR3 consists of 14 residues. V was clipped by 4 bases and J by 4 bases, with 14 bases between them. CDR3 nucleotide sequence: TGTGCCAGCAGCCTCCCAAGGGGGAGCACTGAAGCTTTCTTT. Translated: CASSLPRGSTEAFF.

The DNA for the CDR3 is TGCGCCAGCACCCTGGGCGCAACTAATGAAAAACTGTTTTTT. Amino acid sequence: CASTLGATNEKLFF. This chain uses TRBV5-1 with TRBJ1-4, with D uncertain. Germline V gene sequence: CDR1 SGHRS, CDR2 YFSETQ. The CDR3 has 14 residues. Trimming pared 6 bases from V and 0 bases from J, leaving 9 bases between.

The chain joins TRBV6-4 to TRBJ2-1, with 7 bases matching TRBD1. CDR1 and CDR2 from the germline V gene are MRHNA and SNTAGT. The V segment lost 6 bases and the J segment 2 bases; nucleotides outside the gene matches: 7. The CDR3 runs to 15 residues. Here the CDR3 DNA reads TGTGCCAGCAGCCAAGACAGGGCCGCCTACAATGAGCAGTTCTTC. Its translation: CASSQDRAAYNEQFF.

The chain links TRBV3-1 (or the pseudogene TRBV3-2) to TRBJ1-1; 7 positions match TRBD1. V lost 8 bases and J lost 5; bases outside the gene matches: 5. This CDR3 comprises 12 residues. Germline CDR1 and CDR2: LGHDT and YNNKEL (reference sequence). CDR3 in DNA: TGTGCCAGCTCCGACAGGGAAACTGAAGCTTTCTTT. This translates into CASSDRETEAFF.

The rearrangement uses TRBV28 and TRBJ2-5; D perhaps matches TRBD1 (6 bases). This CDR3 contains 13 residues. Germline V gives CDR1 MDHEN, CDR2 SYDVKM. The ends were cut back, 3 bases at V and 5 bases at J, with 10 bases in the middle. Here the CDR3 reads CASSFQGSETQYF. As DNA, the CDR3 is TGTGCCAGCAGTTTTCAGGGGTCGGAGACCCAGTACTTC.

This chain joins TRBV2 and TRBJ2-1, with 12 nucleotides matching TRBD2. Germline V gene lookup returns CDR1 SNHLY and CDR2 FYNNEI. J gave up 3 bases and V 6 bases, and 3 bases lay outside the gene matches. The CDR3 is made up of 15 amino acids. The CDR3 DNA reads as TGTGCCAGCAGGGAACTAGCGGGGGGCTACAATGAGCAGTTCTTC. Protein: CASRELAGGYNEQFF.

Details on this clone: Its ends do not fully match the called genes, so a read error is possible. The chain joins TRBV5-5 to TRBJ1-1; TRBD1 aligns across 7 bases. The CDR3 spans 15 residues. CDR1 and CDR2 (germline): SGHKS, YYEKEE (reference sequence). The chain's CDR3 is CASSLEGGLKTEAFF. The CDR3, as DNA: TGTGCCAGCAGCTTAGAAGGGGGCTTGAAGACTGAAGCTTTCTTT.

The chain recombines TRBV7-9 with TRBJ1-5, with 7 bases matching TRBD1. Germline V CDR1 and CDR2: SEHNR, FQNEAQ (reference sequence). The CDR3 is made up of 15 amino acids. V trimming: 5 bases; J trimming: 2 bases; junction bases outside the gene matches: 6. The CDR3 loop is CASSGQGVGNQPQHF. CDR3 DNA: TGTGCCAGCAGCGGGCAGGGGGTGGGCAATCAGCCCCAGCATTTT.

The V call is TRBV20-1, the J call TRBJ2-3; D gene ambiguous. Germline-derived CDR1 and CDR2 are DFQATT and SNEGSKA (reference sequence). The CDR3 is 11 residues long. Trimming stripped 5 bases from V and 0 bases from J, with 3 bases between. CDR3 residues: CSAPSTDTQYF. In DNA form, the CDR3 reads TGCAGTGCTCCTAGCACAGATACGCAGTATTTT.

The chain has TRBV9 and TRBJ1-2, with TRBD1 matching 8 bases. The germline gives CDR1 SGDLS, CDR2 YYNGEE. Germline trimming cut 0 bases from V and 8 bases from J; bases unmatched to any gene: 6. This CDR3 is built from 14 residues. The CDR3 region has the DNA TGTGCCAGCAGCGTAGCTCAGGGGGCTGGAGGCTACACCTTC. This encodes CASSVAQGAGGYTF.

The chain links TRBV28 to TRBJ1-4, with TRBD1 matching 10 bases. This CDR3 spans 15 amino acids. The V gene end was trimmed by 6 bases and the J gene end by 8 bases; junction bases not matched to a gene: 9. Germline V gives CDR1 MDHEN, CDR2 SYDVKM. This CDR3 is CASSETGGADEKLFF. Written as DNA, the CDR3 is TGTGCCAGCAGCGAGACAGGGGGCGCTGACGAAAAACTGTTTTTT. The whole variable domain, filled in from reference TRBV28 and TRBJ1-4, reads DVKVTQSSRYLVKRTGEKVFLECVQDMDHENMFWYRQDPGLGLRLIYFSYDVKMKEKGDIPEGYSVSREKKERFSLILESASTNQTSMYLCASSETGGADEKLFFGSGTQLSVL.

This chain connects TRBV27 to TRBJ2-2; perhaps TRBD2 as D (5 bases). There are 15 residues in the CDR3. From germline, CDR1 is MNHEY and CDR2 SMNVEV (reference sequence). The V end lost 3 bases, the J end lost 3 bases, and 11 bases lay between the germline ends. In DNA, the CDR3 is TGTGCCAGCAGTTTGATGGCGGGCCACACCGGGGAGCTGTTTTTT. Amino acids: CASSLMAGHTGELFF.

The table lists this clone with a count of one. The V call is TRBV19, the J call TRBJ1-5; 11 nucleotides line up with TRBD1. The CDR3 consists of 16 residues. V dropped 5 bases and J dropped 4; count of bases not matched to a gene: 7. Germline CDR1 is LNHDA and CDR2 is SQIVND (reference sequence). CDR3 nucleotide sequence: TGTGCCAGTAGTGGAGGGGACAGGGGGTTGAATCAGCCCCAGCATTTT. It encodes CASSGGDRGLNQPQHF.

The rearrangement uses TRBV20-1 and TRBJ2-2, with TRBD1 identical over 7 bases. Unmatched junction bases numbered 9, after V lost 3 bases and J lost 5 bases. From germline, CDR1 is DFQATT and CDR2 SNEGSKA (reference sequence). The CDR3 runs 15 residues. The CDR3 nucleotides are TGCAGTGCTAGTCGGCAGGGGGTTGGGACCGGGGAGCTGTTTTTT. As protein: CSASRQGVGTGELFF.

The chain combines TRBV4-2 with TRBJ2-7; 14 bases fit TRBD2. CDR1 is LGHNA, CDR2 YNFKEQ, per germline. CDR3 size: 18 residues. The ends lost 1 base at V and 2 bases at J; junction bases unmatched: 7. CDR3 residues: CASSQATSGGAVTYEQYF. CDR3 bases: TGTGCCAGCAGCCAAGCGACTAGCGGGGGGGCAGTTACCTACGAGCAGTACTTC.

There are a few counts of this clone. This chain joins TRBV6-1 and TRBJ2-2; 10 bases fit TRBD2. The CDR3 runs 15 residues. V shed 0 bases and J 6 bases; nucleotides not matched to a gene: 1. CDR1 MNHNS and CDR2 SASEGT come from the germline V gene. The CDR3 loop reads CASSEAAGGPGELFF. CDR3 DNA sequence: TGTGCCAGCAGTGAAGCAGCGGGGGGGCCCGGGGAGCTGTTTTTT.

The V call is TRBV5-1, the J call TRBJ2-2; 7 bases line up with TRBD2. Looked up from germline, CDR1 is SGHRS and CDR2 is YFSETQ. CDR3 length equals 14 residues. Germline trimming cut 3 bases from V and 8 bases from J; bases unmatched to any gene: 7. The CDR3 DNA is TGCGCCAGCAGCTACGGCGGGGGTGAGGGGGAGCTGTTTTTT. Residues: CASSYGGGEGELFF.

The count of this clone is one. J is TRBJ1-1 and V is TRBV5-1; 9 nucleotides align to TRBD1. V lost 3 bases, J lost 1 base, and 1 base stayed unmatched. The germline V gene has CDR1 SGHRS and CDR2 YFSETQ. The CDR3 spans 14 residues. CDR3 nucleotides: TGCGCCAGCAGCTGGGACAGGGAGAACACTGAAGCTTTCTTT. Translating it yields CASSWDRENTEAFF.

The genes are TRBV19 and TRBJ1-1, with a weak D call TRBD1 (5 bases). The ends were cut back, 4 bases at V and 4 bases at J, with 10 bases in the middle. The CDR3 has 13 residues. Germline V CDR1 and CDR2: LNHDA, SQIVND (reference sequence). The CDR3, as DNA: TGTGCCAGTAGTAGGGGGGGGAGCACTGAAGCTTTCTTT. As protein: CASSRGGSTEAFF.

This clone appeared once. CDR3 in amino acids: CASSLAGVGTDTQYF. CDR3 nucleotides: TGTGCCAGCTCACTAGCGGGAGTTGGTACAGATACGCAGTATTTT. The V call is TRBV18, the J call TRBJ2-3; 9 positions match TRBD2. V was pared by 4 bases and J by 3 bases, with 5 bases of the junction left unmatched. Germline CDR1 reads KGHSH; CDR2 reads LQKENI. The CDR3 runs 15 residues. Full variable domain (rest looked up from reference TRBV18 and TRBJ2-3): NAGVMQNPRHLVRRRGQEARLRCSPMKGHSHVYWYRQLPEEGLKFMVYLQKENIIDESGMPKERFSAEFPKEGPSILRIQQVVRGDSAAYFCASSLAGVGTDTQYFGPGTRLTVL.

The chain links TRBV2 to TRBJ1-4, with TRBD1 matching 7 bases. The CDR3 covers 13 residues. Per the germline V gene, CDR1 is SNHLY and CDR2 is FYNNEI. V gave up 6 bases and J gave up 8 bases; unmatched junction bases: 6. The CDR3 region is CASRDRSGEKLFF. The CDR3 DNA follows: TGTGCCAGCAGGGACAGGTCCGGGGAAAAACTGTTTTTT.

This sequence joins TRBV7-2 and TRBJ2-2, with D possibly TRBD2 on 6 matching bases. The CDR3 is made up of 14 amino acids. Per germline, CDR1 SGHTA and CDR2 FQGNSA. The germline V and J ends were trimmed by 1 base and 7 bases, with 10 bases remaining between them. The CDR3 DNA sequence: TGTGCCAGCAGCTTAGGGGGGGTAGGCGGGGAGCTGTTTTTT. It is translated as CASSLGGVGGELFF. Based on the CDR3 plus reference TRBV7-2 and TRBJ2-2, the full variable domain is GAGVSQSPSNKVTEKGKDVELRCDPISGHTALYWYRQSLGQGLEFLIYFQGNSAPDKSGLPSDRFSAERTGGSVSTLTIQRTQQEDSAVYLCASSLGGVGGELFFGEGSRLTVL.

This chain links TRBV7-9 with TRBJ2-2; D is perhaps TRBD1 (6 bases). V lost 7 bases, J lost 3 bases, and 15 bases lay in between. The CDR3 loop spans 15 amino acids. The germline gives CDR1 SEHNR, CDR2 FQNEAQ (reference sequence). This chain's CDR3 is CASTQGIGDTGELFF. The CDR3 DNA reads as TGTGCCAGCACGCAGGGGATTGGGGACACCGGGGAGCTGTTTTTT.